The next 9 T cell receptor beta chains were all read from a single sample in a study of T cells in Graves' hyperthyroidism and ophthalmopathy. TCR beta CDR3 sequences were amplified from RNA transcripts. The HTBI primer set was used in a first-round RT-PCR of the TCR CDR3. Each CDR3 protein is one row after TCRdb ran MiXCR on the multiplex PCR reads. Of a few hundred thousand distinct CDR3 sequences in the sample, about a sixth are singletons; the top ten hold roughly 18%. Sequenced: blood. These receptors all come from a woman aged 18-30 years with Graves' ophthalmopathy.

The rearrangement joins TRBV6-9 to TRBJ1-2; D is possibly TRBD1 (5 bases). V was pared by 3 bases and J by 0 bases, with 14 bases between. There are 16 residues in the CDR3. Germline CDR1 is MNHGY and CDR2 is SVAAGI. The CDR3 DNA reads TGTGCCAGCAGTTACACGACAGTATTCTCTAACTATGGCTACACCTTC. It specifies CASSYTTVFSNYGYTF.

This clonotype has just a few counts. The chain uses TRBV2 and TRBJ2-7; TRBD1 is a possible D gene (6 bases). Trimming cost V 7 bases and J 2 bases, with 15 bases left between them. Germline V gives CDR1 SNHLY, CDR2 FYNNEI. The CDR3 is 14 amino acids. The CDR3: CASNRVGDPYEQYF. The CDR3 region has the DNA TGTGCCAGCAACAGGGTAGGTGATCCCTACGAGCAGTACTTC.

This clonotype was counted many times. The chain combines TRBV6-1 with TRBJ2-1; a possible D gene is TRBD2 (7 bases). Trimming took 5 bases from V and 0 from J, leaving 11 bases between them. There are 15 residues in the CDR3. The germline CDR1 and CDR2 sequences are MNHNS and SASEGT. The CDR3 DNA is TGTGCCAGCAGTTCAGGGGAGGGCTCCTACAATGAGCAGTTCTTC. Protein: CASSSGEGSYNEQFF.

This clonotype was seen repeatedly, ten times or more. The gene calls are TRBV28 and TRBJ1-2; 8 positions agree with TRBD1. Germline assignment: CDR1 MDHEN and CDR2 SYDVKM. Trimming took 5 bases from V and 4 from J; bases not matched to a gene: 0. The CDR3 contains 12 residues. In nucleotides, the CDR3 is TGTGCCAGCAGTGACAGGGGCTATGGCTACACCTTC. Amino acids: CASSDRGYGYTF.

The rearrangement joins TRBV19 to TRBJ1-1; possibly TRBD1 for D (6 bases). CDR1 LNHDA and CDR2 SQIVND come from the germline V gene (reference sequence). Trimming took 6 bases from V and 3 from J, leaving 11 bases between them. The CDR3 is 13 residues long. The CDR3 sequence is CASSHREYTEAFF. The DNA of the CDR3 is TGTGCCAGTAGCCACAGGGAGTACACTGAAGCTTTCTTT.

This clonotype has a handful of counts. The genes are TRBV5-1 and TRBJ1-4, with D perhaps matching TRBD1 (6 bases). The CDR3 is made up of 14 amino acids. Germline CDR1 reads SGHRS; CDR2 reads YFSETQ. With 9 bases removed from V and 0 bases from J, the gap between germline ends came to 12 bases. The CDR3 DNA sequence: TGCGCCAAGACGGACAGTTCAACTAATGAAAAACTGTTTTTT. Protein product: CAKTDSSTNEKLFF. Full variable domain (remainder filled in from reference TRBV5-1 and TRBJ1-4): KAGVTQTPRYLIKTRGQQVTLSCSPISGHRSVSWYQQTPGQGLQFLFEYFSETQRNKGNFPGRFSGRQFSNSRSEMNVSTLELGDSALYLCAKTDSSTNEKLFFGSGTQLSVL.

J is TRBJ1-1 and V is TRBV6-5, with D maybe TRBD1 (6 bases). This CDR3 spans 16 amino acids. Germline assignment: CDR1 MNHEY and CDR2 SVGAGI. Trimming cost V 0 bases and J 0 bases, with 11 bases left between them. This CDR3 is CASSYSAGELNTEAFF. The CDR3 DNA reads TGTGCCAGCAGTTACTCGGCAGGGGAGTTGAACACTGAAGCTTTCTTT.

This chain connects TRBV6-2 or TRBV6-3 to TRBJ2-5; 11 nucleotides agree with TRBD1. CDR1 is MNHEY and CDR2 is SVGEGT in the germline V gene. This CDR3 is 16 amino acids long. After removal of 5 bases from V and 5 bases from J, the junction contained 10 bases not matched to a gene. The DNA for the CDR3 is TGTGCCAGCAGTCCAGGACAGGGGGCGGGTCGGGAGACCCAGTACTTC. Translated, it gives CASSPGQGAGRETQYF.

The sample holds many counts of this clonotype. V is TRBV11-2 and J is TRBJ1-5; 7 positions agree with TRBD1. CDR3 length: 15 residues. Germline CDR1 SGHAT, CDR2 FQNNGV. J was trimmed by 7 bases and V by 1 base; bases with no gene match: 7. The DNA of the CDR3 is TGTGCCAGCAGCTTAGGACAGGGCACGTTGCAGCCCCAGCATTTT. This gives the protein CASSLGQGTLQPQHF.